The next 3 T cell receptor beta chains were all read from a single sample in a study of T cells in localized non-small cell lung cancer. TCRdb's table, derived via immunoSEQ multiplex PCR, lists solely in-frame clones and lacks some. Of tens of thousands of clones in the sample, approximately 84% were seen once. The sequenced sample was peripheral blood, obtained before any cancer treatment. The source of these receptors is a female donor over 55 with stage I lung adenocarcinoma.

The rearrangement uses TRBV7-2 and TRBJ2-1; D not resolved. Germline assignment: CDR1 SGHTA and CDR2 FQGNSA. This CDR3 spans 14 amino acids. The ends were cut back, 2 bases at V and 3 bases at J, with 8 bases in the middle. CDR3 sequence: CASSLRHNYNEQFF. The DNA for the CDR3 is TGTGCCAGCAGCTTAAGGCACAACTACAATGAGCAGTTCTTC.

V usage is TRBV9 and J usage is TRBJ1-1, with a possible D match to TRBD1 (5 bases). Germline V lookup: CDR1 SGDLS, CDR2 YYNGEE. With 1 base removed from V and 5 bases from J, the gap between germline ends came to 15 bases. CDR3 size: 15 residues. The CDR3 DNA is TGTGCCAGCAGCGTACTTGGGCAGGGAGGTACTGAAGCTTTCTTT. Translated, it gives CASSVLGQGGTEAFF.

This chain connects TRBV13 to TRBJ1-1; D is ambiguous. Deletions cut 4 bases from V and 4 bases from J, with 16 bases between. CDR3 length equals 15 residues. CDR1 and CDR2 from the germline V gene are PRHDT and FYEKMQ (reference sequence). CDR3 nucleotide sequence: TGTGCCAGCAGCTCCGGGCCCCCGAGGGCCACTGAAGCTTTCTTT. Protein sequence: CASSSGPPRATEAFF.